This T cell receptor beta chain was sequenced during a study of monozygotic twins with inflammatory bowel disease. Whole-study results and caveats: Researchers reported no repertoire similarity difference between concordant and discordant twins, possibly from limited power.

TCRdb reprocessed the 5' RACE reads; each CDR3 protein has one entry and no DNA is given. The listing records 150,000 to 200,000 distinct CDR3 sequences. As to this clonotype: Its antigen is undetermined.

The CDR3 is made up of 17 amino acids. From germline, CDR1 is LGHNA and CDR2 YSLEER. The chain links TRBV4-3 to TRBJ2-3; with no DNA, the TCRdb D assignment of TRBD2 cannot be verified. Sequenced sample: blood. The receptor's source is a human donor with ulcerative colitis or Crohn's disease, or a healthy co-twin of an affected twin (not recorded which). CDR3 in amino acids: CASSQAGTSGNTDTQYF.